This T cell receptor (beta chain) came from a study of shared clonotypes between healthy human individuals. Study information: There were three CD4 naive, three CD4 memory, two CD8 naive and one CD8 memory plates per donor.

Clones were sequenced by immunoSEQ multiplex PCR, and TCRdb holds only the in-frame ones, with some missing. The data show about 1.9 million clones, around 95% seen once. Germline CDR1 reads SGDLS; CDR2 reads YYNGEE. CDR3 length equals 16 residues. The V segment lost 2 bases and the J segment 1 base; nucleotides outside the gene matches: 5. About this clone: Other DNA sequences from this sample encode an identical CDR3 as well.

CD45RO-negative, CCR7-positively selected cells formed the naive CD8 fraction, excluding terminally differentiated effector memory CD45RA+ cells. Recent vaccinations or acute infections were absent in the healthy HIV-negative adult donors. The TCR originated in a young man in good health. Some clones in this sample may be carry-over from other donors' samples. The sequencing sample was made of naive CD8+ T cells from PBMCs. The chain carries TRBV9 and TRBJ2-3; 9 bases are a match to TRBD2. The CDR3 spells CASSVEGGRGTDTQYF. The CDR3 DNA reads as TGTGCCAGCAGCGTTGAGGGCGGGAGGGGCACAGATACGCAGTATTTT.